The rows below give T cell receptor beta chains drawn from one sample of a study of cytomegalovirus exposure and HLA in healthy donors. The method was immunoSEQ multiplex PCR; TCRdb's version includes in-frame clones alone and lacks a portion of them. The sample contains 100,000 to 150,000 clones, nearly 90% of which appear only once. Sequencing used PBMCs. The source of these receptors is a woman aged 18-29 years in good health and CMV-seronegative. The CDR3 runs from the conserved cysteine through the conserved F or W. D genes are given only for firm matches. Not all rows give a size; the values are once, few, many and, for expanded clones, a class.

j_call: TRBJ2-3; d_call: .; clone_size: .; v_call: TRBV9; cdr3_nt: TGTGCCAGCACCAGATTGGACACCACCACAGATACGCAGTATTTT; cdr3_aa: CASTRLDTTTDTQYF
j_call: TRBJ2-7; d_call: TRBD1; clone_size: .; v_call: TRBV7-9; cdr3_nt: TGTGCCAGCAGCTCCCCTCAGGGGGCGGGCGAGCAGTACTTC; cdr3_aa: CASSSPQGAGEQYF
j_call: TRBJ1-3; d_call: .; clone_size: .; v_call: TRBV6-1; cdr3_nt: TGTGCCAGCACCATGCAGGGTACAGGAAACACCATATATTTT; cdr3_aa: CASTMQGTGNTIYF
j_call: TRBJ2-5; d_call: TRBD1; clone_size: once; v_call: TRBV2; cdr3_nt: TGTGCCAGCAGGGGGACAGGGGACCAAGAGACCCAGTACTTC; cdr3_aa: CASRGTGDQETQYF
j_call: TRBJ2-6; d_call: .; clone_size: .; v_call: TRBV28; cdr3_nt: TGTGCCAGCAGGCCCCAGACAGGCTCCTCTGGGGCCAACGTCCTGACTTTC; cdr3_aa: CASRPQTGSSGANVLTF
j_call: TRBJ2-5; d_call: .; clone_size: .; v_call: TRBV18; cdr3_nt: TGTGCCAGCTCACCACCGACACAAAGGCAGACCCAGTACTTC; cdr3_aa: CASSPPTQRQTQYF
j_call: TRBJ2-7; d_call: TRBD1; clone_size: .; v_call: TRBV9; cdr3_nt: TGTGCCAGCAGCGCGACAGGGATCCACGAGCAGTACTTC; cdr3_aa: CASSATGIHEQYF
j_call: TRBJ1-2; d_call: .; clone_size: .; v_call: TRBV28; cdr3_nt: TGTGCCAGCAGTTTCATCCGGGACAAGGGCTATGGCTACACCTTC; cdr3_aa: CASSFIRDKGYGYTF
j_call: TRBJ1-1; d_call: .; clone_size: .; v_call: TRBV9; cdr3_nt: TGTGCCAGCAGCGTCAGGGTGAACACTGAAGCTTTCTTT; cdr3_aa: CASSVRVNTEAFF
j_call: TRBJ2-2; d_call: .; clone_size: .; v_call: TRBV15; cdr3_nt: TGTGCCACCAGCAGAGACCGGGAAACCGGGGAGCTGTTTTTT; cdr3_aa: CATSRDRETGELFF
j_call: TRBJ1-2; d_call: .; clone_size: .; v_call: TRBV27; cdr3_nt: TGTGCCAGCAGTTCCTCCAGGGGCTATGGCTACACCTTC; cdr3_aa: CASSSSRGYGYTF
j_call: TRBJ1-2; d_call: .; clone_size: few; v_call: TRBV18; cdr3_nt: TGTGCCAGCTCACCAGGAGGGGTCTACACCTTC; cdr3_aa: CASSPGGVYTF
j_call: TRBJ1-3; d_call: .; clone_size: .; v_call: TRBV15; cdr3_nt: TGTGCCACCAGCAGAGATCCCCTGGCTTCTCGCTCTGGAAACACCATATATTTT; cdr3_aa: CATSRDPLASRSGNTIYF
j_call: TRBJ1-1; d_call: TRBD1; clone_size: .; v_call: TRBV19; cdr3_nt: TGTGCCAGTTCGAGACCGGGACAGGTCCCAAACACTGAAGCTTTCTTT; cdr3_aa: CASSRPGQVPNTEAFF
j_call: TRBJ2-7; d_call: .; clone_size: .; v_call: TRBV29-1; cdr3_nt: TGCAGCGTTGGAGTCGGCTCCTACGAGCAGTACTTC; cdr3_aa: CSVGVGSYEQYF
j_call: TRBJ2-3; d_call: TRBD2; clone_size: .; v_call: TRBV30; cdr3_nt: TGTGCCTGGAGTGAGGGACTAGGTGTGACAGATACGCAGTATTTT; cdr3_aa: CAWSEGLGVTDTQYF
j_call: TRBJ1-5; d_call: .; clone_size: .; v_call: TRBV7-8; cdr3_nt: TGTGCCAGCAGCCCTAGACGGTCCAATCAGCCCCAGCATTTT; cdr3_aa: CASSPRRSNQPQHF
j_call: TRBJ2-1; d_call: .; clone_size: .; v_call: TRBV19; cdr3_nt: TGTGCCAGTAGTATAGGGCGGGCCAATGAGCAGTTCTTC; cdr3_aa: CASSIGRANEQFF
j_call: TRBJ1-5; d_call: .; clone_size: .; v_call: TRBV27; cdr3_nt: TGTGCCAGCAGTTACGAGGGCCGTAGCAATCAGCCCCAGCATTTT; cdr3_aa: CASSYEGRSNQPQHF
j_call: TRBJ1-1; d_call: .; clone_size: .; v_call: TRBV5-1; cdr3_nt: TGCGCCAGCAGCGTCACAAAGAACACTGAAGCTTTCTTT; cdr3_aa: CASSVTKNTEAFF
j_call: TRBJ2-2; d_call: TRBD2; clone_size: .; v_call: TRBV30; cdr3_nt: TGTGCCTGGAGTAGGGGCCTAGCGGGGAACACCGGGGAGCTGTTTTTT; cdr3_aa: CAWSRGLAGNTGELFF
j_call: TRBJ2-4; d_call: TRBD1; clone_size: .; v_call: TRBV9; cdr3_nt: TGTGCCACCACAGGGGAGAGTCGGAACATTCAGTACTTC; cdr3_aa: CATTGESRNIQYF
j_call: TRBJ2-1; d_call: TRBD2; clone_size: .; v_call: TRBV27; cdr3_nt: TGTGCCAGCAGTTTCTCTGGAGCCGGGACTAGACATGAGCAGTTCTTC; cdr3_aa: CASSFSGAGTRHEQFF
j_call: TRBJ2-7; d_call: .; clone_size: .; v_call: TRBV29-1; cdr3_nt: TGCAGCGTAACAGAACAAAACTCCTACGAGCAGTACTTC; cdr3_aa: CSVTEQNSYEQYF
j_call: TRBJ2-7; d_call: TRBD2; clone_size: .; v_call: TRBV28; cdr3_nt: TGTGCCAGCAGGACGGGACTAGTAAGGGACTCCTACGAGCAGTACTTC; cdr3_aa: CASRTGLVRDSYEQYF
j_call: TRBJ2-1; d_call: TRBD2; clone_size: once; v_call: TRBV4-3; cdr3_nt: TGCGCCAGCAGCCAAGATGTGGGACTAGCGGGAGGGGAGCAGTTCTTC; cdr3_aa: CASSQDVGLAGGEQFF
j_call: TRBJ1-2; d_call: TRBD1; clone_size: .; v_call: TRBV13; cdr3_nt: TGTGCCAGCAGCGGTAGGGACAGCCGATGGAATGGCTACACCTTC; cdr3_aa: CASSGRDSRWNGYTF
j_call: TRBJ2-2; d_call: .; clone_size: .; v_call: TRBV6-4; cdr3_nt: TGTGCCAGCCAGGAATGGATCGTGGGGCACACCGGGGAGCTGTTTTTT; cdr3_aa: CASQEWIVGHTGELFF
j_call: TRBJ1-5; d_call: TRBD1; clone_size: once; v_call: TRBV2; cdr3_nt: TGTGCCAGCGGAGGGACAGGTGGGGATCAGCCCCAGCATTTT; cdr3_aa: CASGGTGGDQPQHF
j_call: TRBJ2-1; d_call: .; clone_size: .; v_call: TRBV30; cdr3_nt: TGTGCCTGGAGGTTGCACTCTTACAATGAGCAGTTCTTC; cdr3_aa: CAWRLHSYNEQFF
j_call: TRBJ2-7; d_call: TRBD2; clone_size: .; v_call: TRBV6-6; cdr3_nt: TGTGCCAGCAGTTCCACCACTAGCGGGCCTACCTACGAGCAGTACTTC; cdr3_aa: CASSSTTSGPTYEQYF
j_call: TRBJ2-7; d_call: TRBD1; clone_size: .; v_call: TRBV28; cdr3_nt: TGTGCCAGCACCGCACAGGGGTTCTTTTACGGGCAGTACTTC; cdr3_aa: CASTAQGFFYGQYF
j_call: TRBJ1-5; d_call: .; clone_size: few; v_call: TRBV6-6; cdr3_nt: TGTGCCAGCGGGGGGAGCAATCAGCCCCAGCATTTT; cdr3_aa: CASGGSNQPQHF
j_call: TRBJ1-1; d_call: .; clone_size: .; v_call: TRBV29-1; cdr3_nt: TGCAGCGTTGGAACGAGACAAAACACTGAAGCTTTCTTT; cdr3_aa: CSVGTRQNTEAFF
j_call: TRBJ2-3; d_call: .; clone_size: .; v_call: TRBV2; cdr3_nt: TGTGCCAGCAGTTTGGCGCGGGTCACAGATACGCAGTATTTT; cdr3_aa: CASSLARVTDTQYF
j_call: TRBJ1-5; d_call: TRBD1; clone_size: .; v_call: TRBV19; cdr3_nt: TGTGCCAGTAGTAACCAGGGGGAAAGTCAGCCCCAGCATTTT; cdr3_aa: CASSNQGESQPQHF
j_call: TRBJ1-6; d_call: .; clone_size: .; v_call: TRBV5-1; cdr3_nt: TGCGCCAGCAGCTTGGGGGGACTCAGCTCCTATAATTCACCCCTCCACTTT; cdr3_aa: CASSLGGLSSYNSPLHF
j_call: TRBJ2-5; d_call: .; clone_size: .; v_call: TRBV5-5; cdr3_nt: TGTGCCAGCAGCTTGGTGAGGCAAGAGACCCAGTACTTC; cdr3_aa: CASSLVRQETQYF
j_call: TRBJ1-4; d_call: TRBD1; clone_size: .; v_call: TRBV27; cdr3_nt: TGTGCCAGCAGTTTTCAGGGGGCAGGGGAAAAACTGTTTTTT; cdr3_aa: CASSFQGAGEKLFF
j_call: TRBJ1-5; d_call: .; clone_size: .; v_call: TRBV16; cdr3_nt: TGTGCCAGCAGCCAAAACGGAAAGTACAGGGATAGCAATCAGCCCCAGCATTTT; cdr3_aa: CASSQNGKYRDSNQPQHF
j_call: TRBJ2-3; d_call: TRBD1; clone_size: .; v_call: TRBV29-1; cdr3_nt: TGCAGCGCCGATGGACAGGGCACAGATACGCAGTATTTT; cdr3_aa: CSADGQGTDTQYF
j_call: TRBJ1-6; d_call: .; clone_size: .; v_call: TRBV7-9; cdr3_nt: TGTGCCAGCAGCTTAATGAGCTCCTATAATTCACCCCTCCACTTT; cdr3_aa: CASSLMSSYNSPLHF
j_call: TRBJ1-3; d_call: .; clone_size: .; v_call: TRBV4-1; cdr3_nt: TGCGCCAGCAGCCACCCTCTTGGCCAAAACACCATATATTTT; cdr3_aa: CASSHPLGQNTIYF
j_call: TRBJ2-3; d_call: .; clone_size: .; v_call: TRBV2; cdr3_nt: TGTGCCAGCAGCCCTAACGCCCGGGGCACAGATACGCAGTATTTT; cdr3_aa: CASSPNARGTDTQYF
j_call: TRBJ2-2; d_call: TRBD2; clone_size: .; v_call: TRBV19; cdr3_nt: TGTGCCAGTAGTGCGACTAGCGGGAGGCCAACGAACACCGGGGAGCTGTTTTTT; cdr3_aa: CASSATSGRPTNTGELFF
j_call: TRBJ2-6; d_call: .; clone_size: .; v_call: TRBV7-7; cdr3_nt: TGTGCCAGCAGCTTGAGGCACTCTGGGGCCAACGTCCTGACTTTC; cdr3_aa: CASSLRHSGANVLTF
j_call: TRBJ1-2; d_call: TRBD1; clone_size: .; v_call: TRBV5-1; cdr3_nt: TGCGCCAGCGGACTAGGACAGGGAAATGGCTACACCTTC; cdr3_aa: CASGLGQGNGYTF
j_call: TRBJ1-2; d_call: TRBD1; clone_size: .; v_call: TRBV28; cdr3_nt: TGTGCCAGCACTAGACAGGGGGCGCGTGGCTACACCTTC; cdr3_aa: CASTRQGARGYTF
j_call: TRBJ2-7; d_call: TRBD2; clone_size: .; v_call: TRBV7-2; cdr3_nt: TGTGCCAGCAGCTCGGGACTAGCCTACGAGCAGTACTTC; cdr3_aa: CASSSGLAYEQYF
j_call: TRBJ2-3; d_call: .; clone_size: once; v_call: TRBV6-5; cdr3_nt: TGTGCCAGCGGGCTGCGCACAGATACGCAGTATTTT; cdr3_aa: CASGLRTDTQYF
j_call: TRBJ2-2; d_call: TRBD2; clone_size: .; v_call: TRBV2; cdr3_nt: TGTGCCAGCAGTGGGCATCTAGCGGGGGCCGTGGGGGCCGGGGAGCTGTTTTTT; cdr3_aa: CASSGHLAGAVGAGELFF
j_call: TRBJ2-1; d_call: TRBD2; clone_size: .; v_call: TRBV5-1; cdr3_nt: TGCGCCAGCAGCTTGCTAGCGGGGGGTAGGGACAATGAGCAGTTCTTC; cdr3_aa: CASSLLAGGRDNEQFF
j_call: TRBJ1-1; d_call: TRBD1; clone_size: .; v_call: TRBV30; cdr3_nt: TGTGCCTGGAGGGGGACAGGGCAAGCTTTCTTT; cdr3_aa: CAWRGTGQAFF
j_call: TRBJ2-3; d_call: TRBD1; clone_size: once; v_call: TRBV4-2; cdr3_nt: TGTGCCAGCAGCCGGGACAGGTTGGGGGGAGATACGCAGTATTTT; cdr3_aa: CASSRDRLGGDTQYF